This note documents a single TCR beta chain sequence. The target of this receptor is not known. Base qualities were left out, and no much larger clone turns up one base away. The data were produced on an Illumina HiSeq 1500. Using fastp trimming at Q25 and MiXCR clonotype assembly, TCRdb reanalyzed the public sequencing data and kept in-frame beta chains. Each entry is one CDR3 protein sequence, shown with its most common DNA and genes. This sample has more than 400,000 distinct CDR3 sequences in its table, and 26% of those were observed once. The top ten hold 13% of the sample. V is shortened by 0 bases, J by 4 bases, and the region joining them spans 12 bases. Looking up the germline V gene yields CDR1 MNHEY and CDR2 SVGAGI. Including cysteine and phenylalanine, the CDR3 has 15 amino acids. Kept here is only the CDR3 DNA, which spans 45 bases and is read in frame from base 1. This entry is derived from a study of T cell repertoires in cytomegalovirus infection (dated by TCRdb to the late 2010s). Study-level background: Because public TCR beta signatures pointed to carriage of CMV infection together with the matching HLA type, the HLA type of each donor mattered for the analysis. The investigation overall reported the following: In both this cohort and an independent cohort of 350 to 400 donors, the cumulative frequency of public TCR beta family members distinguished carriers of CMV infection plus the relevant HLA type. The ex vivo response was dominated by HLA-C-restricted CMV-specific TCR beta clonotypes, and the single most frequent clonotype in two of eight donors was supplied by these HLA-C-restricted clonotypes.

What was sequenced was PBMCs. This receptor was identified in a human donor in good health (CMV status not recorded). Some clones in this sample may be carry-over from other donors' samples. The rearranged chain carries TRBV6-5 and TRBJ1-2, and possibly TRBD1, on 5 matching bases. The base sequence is TGTGCCAGCAGTTACTCTGAGGGGACCGGCTATGGCTACACCTTC. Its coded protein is CASSYSEGTGYGYTF.